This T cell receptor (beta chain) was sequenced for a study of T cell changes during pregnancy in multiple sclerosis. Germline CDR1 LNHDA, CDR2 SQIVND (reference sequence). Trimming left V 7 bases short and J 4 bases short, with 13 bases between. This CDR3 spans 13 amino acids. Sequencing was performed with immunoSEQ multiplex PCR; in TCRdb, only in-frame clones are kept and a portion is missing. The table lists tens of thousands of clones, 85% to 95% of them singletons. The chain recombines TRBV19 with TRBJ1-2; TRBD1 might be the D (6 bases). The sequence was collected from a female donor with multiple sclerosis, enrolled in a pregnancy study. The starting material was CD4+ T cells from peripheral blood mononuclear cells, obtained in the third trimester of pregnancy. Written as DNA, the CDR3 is TGTGCCAGTAAGCCGACAGGTGTCTATGGCTACACCTTC. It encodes CASKPTGVYGYTF.